This paragraph covers one T cell receptor (beta chain) sequence. Its cognate antigen is unknown. The data derive from a study of post-analysis software for immune sequencing data. Findings and limits, study-wide: Five or six TRBV segments were significantly more frequent in patients than in controls. TRBV5-6, TRBV5-1 and TRBV20-1 were among these segments.

TCR beta cDNA libraries had unique molecular identifiers. TCRdb reanalysed the PCR reads using MiXCR and keeps one entry per CDR3 protein. The repertoire consists of hundreds of thousands of distinct CDR3 sequences, with about 40% occurring once and the leading ten covering approximately 1.7%. CDR1 is MNHNY, CDR2 SVGAGI, per germline (reference sequence). With 3 bases removed from V and 15 bases from J, the gap between germline ends came to 15 bases. The CDR3 loop spans 12 amino acids. Source material: blood. The source of this sequence is a girl aged 10-17 years with multiple sclerosis. The chain employs TRBV6-6 and TRBJ2-1; D is unresolved. CDR3 bases: TGTGCCAGCAGTTATGACCGTTCCTTGGGGTTCTTC. Protein product: CASSYDRSLGFF.